This T cell receptor (beta chain) is from a study of CD8 T cells in ankylosing spondylitis. TCRdb fed the 5' RACE reads into MiXCR, producing one record per CDR3 protein. The table lists around 770,000 distinct CDR3 sequences, over 15% of them singletons, with around a fifth in the top ten. A word on this clonotype: Its target is unknown.

Study-level points and caveats: Seemingly distinctive of ankylosing spondylitis blood was a TCR beta motif formed by eight highly homologous variants. Reportedly, matched ankylosing spondylitis synovial fluid was significantly enriched for disease-linked clones. CD8+ by phenotype, disease-linked clones were relatively rare in peripheral blood.

V gave up 1 base and J gave up 3 bases, with 11 bases separating them. Germline CDR1 and CDR2: SGHRS and YFSETQ. The CDR3 has 14 residues. The clonotype comes from a male donor with ankylosing spondylitis. V and J are TRBV5-1 and TRBJ2-7; no reliable D call. Sequencing used blood, either unsorted or a sorted T cell fraction (not recorded which). CDR3 DNA sequence: TGCGCCAGCAGCTTGTCCCAGGAGAGCTACGAGCAGTACTTC. Translation: CASSLSQESYEQYF. The entire variable domain, with the rest obtained from reference TRBV5-1 and TRBJ2-7, is as follows: KAGVTQTPRYLIKTRGQQVTLSCSPISGHRSVSWYQQTPGQGLQFLFEYFSETQRNKGNFPGRFSGRQFSNSRSEMNVSTLELGDSALYLCASSLSQESYEQYFGPGTRLTVT.